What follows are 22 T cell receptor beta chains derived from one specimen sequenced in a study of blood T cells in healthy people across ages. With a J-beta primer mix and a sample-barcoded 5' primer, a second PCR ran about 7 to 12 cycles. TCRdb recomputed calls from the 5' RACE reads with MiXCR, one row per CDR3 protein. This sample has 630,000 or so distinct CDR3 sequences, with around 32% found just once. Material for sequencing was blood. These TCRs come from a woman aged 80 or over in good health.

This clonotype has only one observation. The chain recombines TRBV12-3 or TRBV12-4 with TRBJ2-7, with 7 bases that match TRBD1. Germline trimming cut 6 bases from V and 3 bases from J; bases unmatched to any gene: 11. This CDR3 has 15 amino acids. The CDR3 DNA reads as TGTGCCAGCAGCTTTACACAGGGGACAATCTACGAGCAGTACTTC. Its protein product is CASSFTQGTIYEQYF.

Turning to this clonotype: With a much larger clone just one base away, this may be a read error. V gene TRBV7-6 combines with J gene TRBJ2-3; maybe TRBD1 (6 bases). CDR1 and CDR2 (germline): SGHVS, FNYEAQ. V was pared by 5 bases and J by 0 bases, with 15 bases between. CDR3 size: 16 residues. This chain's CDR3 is CASSPMARGSTDTQYF. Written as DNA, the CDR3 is TGTGCCAGCAGCCCCATGGCGAGGGGGAGCACAGATACGCAGTATTTT.

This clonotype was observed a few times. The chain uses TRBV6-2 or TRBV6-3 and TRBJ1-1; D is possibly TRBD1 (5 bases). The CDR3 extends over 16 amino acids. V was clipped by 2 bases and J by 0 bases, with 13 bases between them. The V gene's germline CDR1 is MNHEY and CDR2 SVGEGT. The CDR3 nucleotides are TGTGCCAGCAGTTACCCTATGCAGGGCATGAACACTGAAGCTTTCTTT. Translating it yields CASSYPMQGMNTEAFF.

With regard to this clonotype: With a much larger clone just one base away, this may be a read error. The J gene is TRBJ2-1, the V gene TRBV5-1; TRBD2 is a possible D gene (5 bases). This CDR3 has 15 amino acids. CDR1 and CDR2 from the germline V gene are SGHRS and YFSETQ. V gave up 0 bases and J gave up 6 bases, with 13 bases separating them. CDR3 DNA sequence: TGCGCCAGCAGCTTGGATGTGGGGAGCCCCAATGAGCAGTTCTTC. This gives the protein CASSLDVGSPNEQFF.

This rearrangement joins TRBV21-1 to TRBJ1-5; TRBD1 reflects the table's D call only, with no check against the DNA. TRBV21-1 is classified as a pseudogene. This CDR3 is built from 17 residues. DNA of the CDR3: TGTGCCAGCAGCAAAGGGCCCCCTGGACAGGGACATTCAGCCCAGCATTTT. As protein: CASSKGPPGQGHSAQHF.

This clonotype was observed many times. This CDR3 is CASSRRLGSGANVLTF. CDR3 nucleotides: TGCGCCAGCAGCCGCCGTCTAGGCTCTGGGGCCAACGTCCTGACTTTC. This chain links TRBV5-1 with TRBJ2-6, with unresolved D. Germline CDR1 reads SGHRS; CDR2 reads YFSETQ. The CDR3 extends over 16 amino acids. The V gene lost 4 bases and the J gene lost 0 bases, with 11 bases spanning the gap.

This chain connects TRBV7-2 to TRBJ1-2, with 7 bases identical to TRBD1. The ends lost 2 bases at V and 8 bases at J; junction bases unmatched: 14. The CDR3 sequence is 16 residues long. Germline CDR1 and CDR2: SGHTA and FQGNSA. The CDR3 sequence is CASSLSGQGERYGYTF. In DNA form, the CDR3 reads TGTGCCAGCAGCTTATCCGGCCAGGGGGAGAGGTACGGCTACACCTTC.

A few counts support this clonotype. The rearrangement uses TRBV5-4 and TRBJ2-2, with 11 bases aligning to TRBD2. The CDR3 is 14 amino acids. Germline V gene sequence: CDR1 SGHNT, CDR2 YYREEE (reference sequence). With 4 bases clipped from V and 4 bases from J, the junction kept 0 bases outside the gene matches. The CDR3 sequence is CASSTSGGTGELFF. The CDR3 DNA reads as TGTGCCAGCAGCACTAGCGGGGGCACCGGGGAGCTGTTTTTT.

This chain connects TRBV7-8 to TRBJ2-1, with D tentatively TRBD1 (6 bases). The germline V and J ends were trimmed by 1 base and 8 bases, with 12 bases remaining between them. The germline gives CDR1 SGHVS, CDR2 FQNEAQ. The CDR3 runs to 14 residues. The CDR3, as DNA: TGTGCCAGCAGCTTAGACAGGGCCGGGTATGAGCAGTTCTTC. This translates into CASSLDRAGYEQFF. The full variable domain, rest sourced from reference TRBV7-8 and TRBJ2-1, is GAGVSQSPRYKVAKRGQDVALRCDPISGHVSLFWYQQALGQGPEFLTYFQNEAQLDKSGLPSDRFFAERPEGSVSTLKIQRTQQEDSAVYLCASSLDRAGYEQFFGPGTRLTVL.

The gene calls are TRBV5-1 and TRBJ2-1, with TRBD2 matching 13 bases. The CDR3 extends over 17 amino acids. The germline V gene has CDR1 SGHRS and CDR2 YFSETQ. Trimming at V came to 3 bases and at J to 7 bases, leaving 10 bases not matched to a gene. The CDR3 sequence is CASSSTSGGAVRNEQFF. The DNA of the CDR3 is TGCGCCAGCAGCTCAACTAGCGGGGGGGCGGTGAGGAATGAGCAGTTCTTC.

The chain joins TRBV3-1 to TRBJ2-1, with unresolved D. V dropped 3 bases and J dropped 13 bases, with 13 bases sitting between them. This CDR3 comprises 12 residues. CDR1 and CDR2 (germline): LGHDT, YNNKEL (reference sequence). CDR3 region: CASSQKPLKQFF. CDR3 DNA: TGTGCCAGCAGCCAGAAGCCGCTCAAACAGTTCTTC.

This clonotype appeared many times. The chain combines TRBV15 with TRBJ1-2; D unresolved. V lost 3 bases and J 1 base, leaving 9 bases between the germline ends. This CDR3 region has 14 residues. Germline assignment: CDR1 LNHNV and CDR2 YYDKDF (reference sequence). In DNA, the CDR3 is TGTGCCACCAGCAGGGAGGATATTAACTATGGCTACACCTTC. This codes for CATSREDINYGYTF.

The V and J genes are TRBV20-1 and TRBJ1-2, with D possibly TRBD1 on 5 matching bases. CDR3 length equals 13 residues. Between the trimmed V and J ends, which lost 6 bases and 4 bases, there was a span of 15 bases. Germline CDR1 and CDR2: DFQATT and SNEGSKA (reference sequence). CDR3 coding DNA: TGCAGTGCGGCCTCGGGGGGTGGCTATGGCTACACCTTC. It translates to CSAASGGGYGYTF.

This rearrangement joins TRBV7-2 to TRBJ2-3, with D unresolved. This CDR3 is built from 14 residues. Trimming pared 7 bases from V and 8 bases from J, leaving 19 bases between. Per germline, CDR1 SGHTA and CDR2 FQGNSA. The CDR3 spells CASTPDGLSGTQYF. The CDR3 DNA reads TGTGCCAGCACACCCGATGGCCTAAGTGGTACGCAGTATTTT. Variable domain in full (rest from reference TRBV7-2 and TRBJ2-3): GAGVSQSPSNKVTEKGKDVELRCDPISGHTALYWYRQSLGQGLEFLIYFQGNSAPDKSGLPSDRFSAERTGGSVSTLTIQRTQQEDSAVYLCASTPDGLSGTQYFGPGTRLTVL.

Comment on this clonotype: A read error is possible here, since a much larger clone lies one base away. For the CDR3, the DNA is TGCAGTGCTAGGGCTACGGACAGGGCCCGTTACGAGCAGTACTTC. The encoded protein is CSARATDRARYEQYF. The gene calls are TRBV20-1 and TRBJ2-7; the match to TRBD1 covers 8 bases. Germline lookup yields CDR1 DFQATT and CDR2 SNEGSKA (reference sequence). The CDR3 contains 15 residues. The V gene end was trimmed by 3 bases and the J gene end by 4 bases; junction bases not matched to a gene: 11.

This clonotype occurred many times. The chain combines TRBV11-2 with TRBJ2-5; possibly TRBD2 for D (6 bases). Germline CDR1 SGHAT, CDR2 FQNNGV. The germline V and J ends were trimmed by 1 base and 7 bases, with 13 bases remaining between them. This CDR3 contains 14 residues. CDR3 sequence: CASSLGGDFGTQYF. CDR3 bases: TGTGCCAGCAGCTTAGGAGGGGACTTTGGGACCCAGTACTTC.

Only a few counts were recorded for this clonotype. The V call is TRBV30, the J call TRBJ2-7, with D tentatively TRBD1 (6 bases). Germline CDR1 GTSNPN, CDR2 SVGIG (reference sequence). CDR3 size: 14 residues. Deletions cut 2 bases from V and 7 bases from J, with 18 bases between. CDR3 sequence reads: CAWSQWGLNNEQYF. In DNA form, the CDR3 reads TGTGCCTGGAGTCAATGGGGGCTAAACAATGAGCAGTACTTC.

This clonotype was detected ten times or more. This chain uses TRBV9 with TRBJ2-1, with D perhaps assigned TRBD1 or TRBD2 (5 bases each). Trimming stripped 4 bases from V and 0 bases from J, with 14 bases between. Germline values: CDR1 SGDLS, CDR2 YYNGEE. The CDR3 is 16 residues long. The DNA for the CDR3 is TGTGCCAGCAGCCTTTGGGGAGACAGCTCCTACAATGAGCAGTTCTTC. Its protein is CASSLWGDSSYNEQFF.

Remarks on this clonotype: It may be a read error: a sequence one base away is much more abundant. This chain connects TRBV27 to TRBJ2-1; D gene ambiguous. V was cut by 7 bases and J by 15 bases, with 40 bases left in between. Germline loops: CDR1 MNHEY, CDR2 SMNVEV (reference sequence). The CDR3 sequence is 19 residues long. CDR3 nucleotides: TGTGCCAGCAAGAACCAGACCTCTCTGTACTTCTATGCCAGCATGATCCGGTTCTTC. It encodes CASKNQTSLYFYASMIRFF.

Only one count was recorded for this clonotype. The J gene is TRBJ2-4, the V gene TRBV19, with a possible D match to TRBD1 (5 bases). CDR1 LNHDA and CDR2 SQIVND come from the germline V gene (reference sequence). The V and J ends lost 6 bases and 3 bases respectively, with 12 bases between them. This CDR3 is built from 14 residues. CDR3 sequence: CASRNRKGKNIQYF. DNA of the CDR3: TGTGCCAGTAGGAACAGGAAGGGCAAAAACATTCAGTACTTC.

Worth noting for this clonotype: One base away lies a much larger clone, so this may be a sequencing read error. CDR3 nucleotides: TGCAGTGCTATGCGGGGCTCCTACAATGAGCAGTACTTC. Its protein product is CSAMRGSYNEQYF. The rearrangement joins TRBV20-1 to TRBJ2-1, with D possibly matching TRBD2 (6 bases). TRBJ2-7 matches the DNA end more closely, so the J call is doubtful. In germline, CDR1 is DFQATT, CDR2 SNEGSKA (reference sequence). The CDR3 is made up of 13 amino acids.

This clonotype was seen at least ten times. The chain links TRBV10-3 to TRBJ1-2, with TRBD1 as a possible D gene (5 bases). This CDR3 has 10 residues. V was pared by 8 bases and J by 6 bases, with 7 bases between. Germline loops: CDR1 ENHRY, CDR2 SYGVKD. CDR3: CAIRGDGYTF. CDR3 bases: TGTGCCATCCGGGGGGATGGCTACACCTTC.